This T cell receptor (beta chain) came from a study of T-cell memory formation after mild COVID-19. Study conclusions and caveats: Among clones contracting day 15 to 85, CD4/CD8 was balanced, whereas later expanders leaned CD4+.

Constant-segment-primed 5'RACE gave TCR alpha and TCR beta cDNA libraries with sample barcodes and UMIs. TCRdb reprocessed the 5' RACE reads with MiXCR, giving one entry per CDR3 protein. Among 400,000 to 500,000 distinct CDR3 sequences, 15% to 20% were seen once, and the ten largest hold 20% to 25%. V was shortened by 1 base and J by 0 bases, with 10 bases between the two germline ends. Germline assignment: CDR1 DFQATT and CDR2 SNEGSKA (reference sequence). This CDR3 is built from 14 residues. This clonotype has a handful of counts. The antigen remains unidentified. Sequenced sample: PBMCs or a T cell subset sorted from them (not recorded which). This rearrangement joins TRBV20-1 to TRBJ2-7, with D unclear. This clonotype originated in a man younger than 35 who had mild COVID-19 (a few samples of this study predate the infection). Cell type and time point are not known. CDR3 sequence: CSARASDFSYEQYF. Here the CDR3 DNA reads TGCAGTGCTAGAGCGTCAGATTTCTCCTACGAGCAGTACTTC.